A single sample is the source of the 28 T cell receptor beta chains below, sequenced in a study of cytomegalovirus exposure and HLA in healthy donors. Use of 60 Vbeta and 13 Jbeta primers characterized the PCR. The data were produced by immunoSEQ multiplex PCR, yet TCRdb's version contains in-frame clones alone and is incomplete. The data hold approximately 130,000 clones, with 80% to 85% observed a single time. The specimen sequenced was PBMCs. The receptors derive from a woman in her thirties or forties in good health and CMV-seronegative.

The CDR3, as DNA: TGTGCCAGCAGCTCAAGGGGGGGACTAGCGGGAGGGCCCTACGAGCAGTACTTC. This encodes CASSSRGGLAGGPYEQYF. The chain carries TRBV7-9 and TRBJ2-7; TRBD2 agrees at 16 bases. V shed 4 bases and J 2 bases; nucleotides not matched to a gene: 8. Per germline, CDR1 SEHNR and CDR2 FQNEAQ (reference sequence). This CDR3 has 18 amino acids.

The chain uses TRBV5-1 and TRBJ1-1; a possible D gene is TRBD1 (5 bases). Trimming took off 5 bases at V and 8 bases at J, with 10 bases between the two ends. In germline, CDR1 is SGHRS, CDR2 YFSETQ. This CDR3 is built from 11 residues. DNA for the CDR3: TGCGCCAGCAGGGCGGGGGAGGAAGCTTTCTTT. It specifies CASRAGEEAFF.

The rearrangement links TRBV6-5 to TRBJ2-1; D unclear. Per germline, CDR1 MNHEY and CDR2 SVGAGI. This CDR3 comprises 11 residues. Trimming removed 4 bases from V and 5 bases from J, with 3 bases in between. CDR3 loop: CASSSDNEQFF. DNA for the CDR3: TGTGCCAGCAGTTCCGACAATGAGCAGTTCTTC.

The chain carries TRBV11-2 and TRBJ2-5; 9 bases match TRBD2. J lost 4 bases, V lost 1 base, and 4 bases had no gene match. This CDR3 is 15 amino acids long. CDR1 SGHAT and CDR2 FQNNGV come from the germline V gene. CDR3 in DNA: TGTGCCAGCAGCTTAGGTAGCGGGAGCCGAGAGACCCAGTACTTC. It translates to CASSLGSGSRETQYF.

The V and J genes are TRBV27 and TRBJ1-1; the D gene is possibly TRBD1 (6 bases). CDR3 size: 15 residues. Germline CDR1 MNHEY, CDR2 SMNVEV (reference sequence). The V end was cut by 6 bases, the J end by 3 bases, with 17 bases between. CDR3 DNA: TGTGCCAGCAGGCGACGGGACAACCTGTACACTGAAGCTTTCTTT. Encoded protein: CASRRRDNLYTEAFF.

This chain connects TRBV7-9 to TRBJ1-4; TRBD1 agrees at 8 bases. The trim removed 3 bases at V and 10 bases at J, leaving 7 bases unmatched. CDR1 and CDR2 from the germline V gene are SEHNR and FQNEAQ (reference sequence). The CDR3 runs 14 residues. The CDR3 loop is CASSFRQGPGKLFF. The CDR3 region has the DNA TGTGCCAGCAGCTTCCGACAGGGGCCGGGAAAACTGTTTTTT.

The chain uses TRBV27 and TRBJ2-7; D may be TRBD1 (5 bases). Between the trimmed V and J ends, which lost 1 base and 4 bases, there was a span of 11 bases. The CDR3 totals 14 residues. CDR1 is MNHEY, CDR2 SMNVEV, per germline (reference sequence). This CDR3 is CASSLLGVEYEQYF. The CDR3 DNA is TGTGCCAGCAGTTTATTAGGGGTAGAGTACGAGCAGTACTTC.

The chain has TRBV18 and TRBJ2-2; D unresolved. Germline V lookup: CDR1 KGHSH, CDR2 LQKENI. The V end was cut by 6 bases, the J end by 4 bases, with 9 bases between. The CDR3 length is 13 residues. This CDR3 is CASSLTGTGELFF. In DNA, the CDR3 is TGTGCCAGCTCCCTAACGGGCACCGGGGAGCTGTTTTTT.

The CDR3 DNA is TGCGCCAGCAGTGACCGCTACAATGAGCAGTTCTTC. Protein sequence: CASSDRYNEQFF. The chain carries TRBV10-1 and TRBJ2-1, with D unresolved. Germline loops: CDR1 WNHNN, CDR2 SYGVQD (reference sequence). Trimming shortened V by 3 bases and J by 3 bases, and 3 bases separated the two germline ends. The CDR3 consists of 12 residues.

The chain combines TRBV9 with TRBJ2-5, with 7 bases matching TRBD1. The CDR3 covers 14 residues. J lost 3 bases, V lost 3 bases, and 5 bases had no gene match. Germline CDR1 reads SGDLS; CDR2 reads YYNGEE. CDR3 nucleotides: TGTGCCAGCAGCGCCTTAGACAGGGAAGAGACCCAGTACTTC. Translation: CASSALDREETQYF. Full variable domain (remainder filled in from reference TRBV9 and TRBJ2-5): DSGVTQTPKHLITATGQRVTLRCSPRSGDLSVYWYQQSLDQGLQFLIQYYNGEERAKGNILERFSAQQFPDLHSELNLSSLELGDSALYFCASSALDREETQYFGPGTRLLVL.

The chain carries TRBV7-3 and TRBJ2-6; TRBD1 matches at 8 bases. CDR3 size: 17 residues. The J segment lost 2 bases and the V segment lost 4 bases, leaving 7 bases of the junction unmatched. The germline gives CDR1 SGHTA, CDR2 FQGTGA. The CDR3 spells CASSSWTGLAGANVLTF. The CDR3 DNA reads TGTGCCAGCAGCTCTTGGACAGGGCTGGCTGGGGCCAACGTCCTGACTTTC.

The genes are TRBV30 and TRBJ1-2; 8 nucleotides match TRBD1. After removal of 5 bases from V and 3 bases from J, the junction contained 2 bases not matched to a gene. This CDR3 region has 12 residues. CDR1 and CDR2 (germline): GTSNPN, SVGIG (reference sequence). CDR3 amino acids: CAWHRGYYGYTF. The CDR3 coding sequence is TGTGCCTGGCACAGGGGGTACTATGGCTACACCTTC.

The V call is TRBV5-1, the J call TRBJ2-5; 9 positions agree with TRBD1. There are 16 residues in the CDR3. CDR1 and CDR2 from the germline V gene are SGHRS and YFSETQ. V dropped 4 bases and J dropped 0; count of bases not matched to a gene: 7. The CDR3 coding sequence is TGCGCCAGCAGCCCAGGGACAGGGAATTACCAAGAGACCCAGTACTTC. Protein sequence: CASSPGTGNYQETQYF.

The gene calls are TRBV29-1 and TRBJ2-3, with D possibly TRBD1 on 7 matching bases. Germline values: CDR1 SQVTM, CDR2 ANQGSEA. The CDR3 runs 14 residues. The V end lost 5 bases, the J end lost 6 bases, and 18 bases lay between the germline ends. The CDR3 DNA follows: TGCAGCGTTAGAACTGACAGGGACTCGGATACGCAGTATTTT. Translation gives CSVRTDRDSDTQYF.

V is TRBV28 and J is TRBJ2-2; 8 bases agree with TRBD2. This CDR3 has 14 residues. Trimming cost V 4 bases and J 6 bases; bases outside gene matches: 4. From germline, CDR1 is MDHEN and CDR2 SYDVKM. This chain's CDR3 is CASSYSGMAGELFF. CDR3 sequence (DNA): TGTGCCAGCAGTTATAGCGGGATGGCCGGGGAGCTGTTTTTT.

This clone was picked up a small number of times. This chain joins TRBV4-1 and TRBJ2-3; no clear D. V dropped 0 bases and J dropped 6 bases, with 10 bases sitting between them. This CDR3 region has 14 residues. Germline assignment: CDR1 MGHRA and CDR2 YSYEKL. The CDR3 bases are TGCGCCAGCAGCCAAGAGAGGAGCATGGATACGCAGTATTTT. Its translation: CASSQERSMDTQYF.

This clone was detected once. The genes are TRBV5-4 and TRBJ2-1; possibly TRBD2 for D (6 bases). The CDR3 spans 17 residues. In germline, CDR1 is SGHNT, CDR2 YYREEE (reference sequence). The V and J ends lost 0 bases and 0 bases respectively, with 13 bases between them. The CDR3 DNA is TGTGCCAGCAGCTTGGCCGGTTTGCGGGACTCCTACAATGAGCAGTTCTTC. Translated, it gives CASSLAGLRDSYNEQFF.

The chain combines TRBV29-1 with TRBJ2-7, with 7 bases fitting TRBD2. CDR1 and CDR2 (germline): SQVTM, ANQGSEA. This CDR3 has 13 amino acids. The V gene end was trimmed by 3 bases and the J gene end by 3 bases; junction bases not matched to a gene: 5. The CDR3 coding sequence is TGCAGCGTTGATCCGGGAGGCTACTACGAGCAGTACTTC. This gives the protein CSVDPGGYYEQYF.

This sequence joins TRBV7-2 and TRBJ1-2; 9 bases fit TRBD1. Germline-derived CDR1 and CDR2 are SGHTA and FQGNSA. The CDR3 has 14 amino acids. V lost 4 bases and J lost 4; bases outside the gene matches: 4. The CDR3 bases are TGTGCCAGCAGCTCTGGACAGGGGAGCTATGGCTACACCTTC. Protein sequence: CASSSGQGSYGYTF. The whole variable domain, remainder taken from reference TRBV7-2 and TRBJ1-2, is GAGVSQSPSNKVTEKGKDVELRCDPISGHTALYWYRQSLGQGLEFLIYFQGNSAPDKSGLPSDRFSAERTGGSVSTLTIQRTQQEDSAVYLCASSSGQGSYGYTFGSGTRLTVV.

This clone was counted only a few times. V usage is TRBV20-1 and J usage is TRBJ1-1, with D hard to call. Germline V gene lookup returns CDR1 DFQATT and CDR2 SNEGSKA (reference sequence). The V end lost 5 bases, the J end lost 4 bases, and 8 bases lay between the germline ends. The CDR3 extends over 11 amino acids. The CDR3 loop reads CSAGGSTEAFF. CDR3 bases: TGCAGTGCTGGTGGCTCCACTGAAGCTTTCTTT.

This clone has only a few counts. The rearrangement joins TRBV6-5 to TRBJ1-3, with D possibly TRBD1 on 5 matching bases. The V end was cut by 0 bases, the J end by 8 bases, with 14 bases between. From germline, CDR1 is MNHEY and CDR2 SVGAGI. The CDR3 length is 15 residues. Here the CDR3 reads CASSYSTRAMDTIYF. CDR3 in DNA: TGTGCCAGCAGTTACTCCACCAGGGCAATGGACACCATATATTTT.

The rearrangement uses TRBV9 and TRBJ1-1; D perhaps matches TRBD1 (6 bases). Per germline, CDR1 SGDLS and CDR2 YYNGEE. V lost 0 bases and J 3 bases, leaving 21 bases between the germline ends. CDR3 size: 18 residues. For the CDR3, the DNA is TGTGCCAGCAGCGTAGGTTTGGGTTCCGGACAGATGTACACTGAAGCTTTCTTT. This encodes CASSVGLGSGQMYTEAFF. The variable domain in full, with the rest retrieved from reference TRBV9 and TRBJ1-1, is DSGVTQTPKHLITATGQRVTLRCSPRSGDLSVYWYQQSLDQGLQFLIQYYNGEERAKGNILERFSAQQFPDLHSELNLSSLELGDSALYFCASSVGLGSGQMYTEAFFGQGTRLTVV.

V usage is TRBV6-1 and J usage is TRBJ2-1; 11 nucleotides match TRBD2. V was clipped by 3 bases and J by 1 base; unmatched bases: 8. This CDR3 is 18 amino acids long. Germline assignment: CDR1 MNHNS and CDR2 SASEGT. The CDR3 region is CASSDRGRLAGSYNEQFF. CDR3 nucleotides: TGTGCCAGCAGTGACCGAGGGCGACTAGCGGGATCCTACAATGAGCAGTTCTTC.

V gene TRBV6-1 combines with J gene TRBJ2-7, with a possible D match to TRBD1 (6 bases). Trimming removed 6 bases from V and 1 base from J, with 13 bases in between. Germline CDR1 and CDR2: MNHNS and SASEGT. The CDR3 length is 14 residues. The CDR3 here is CASSNRARSYEQYF. The CDR3, as DNA: TGTGCCAGCAGCAACAGGGCTCGGTCCTACGAGCAGTACTTC.

CDR3 region: CASSYQREQYF. CDR3 bases: TGTGCCAGCAGTTACCAGCGTGAGCAGTACTTC. The chain employs TRBV6-5 and TRBJ2-7; D not certain. Trimming stripped 2 bases from V and 7 bases from J, with 6 bases between. The CDR3 consists of 11 residues. Germline V gene data show CDR1 as MNHEY and CDR2 as SVGAGI.

This clone has just one count. V gene TRBV5-1 combines with J gene TRBJ1-1; maybe TRBD1 (5 bases). CDR1 SGHRS and CDR2 YFSETQ come from the germline V gene. Trimming removed 0 bases at V and 3 bases at J, with 15 bases between. This CDR3 region has 16 residues. CDR3 residues: CASSLEVLGLDTEAFF. CDR3 nucleotides: TGCGCCAGCAGCTTGGAGGTACTGGGGCTGGACACTGAAGCTTTCTTT.

The genes are TRBV7-9 and TRBJ2-7; TRBD1 aligns across 8 bases. Germline CDR1 reads SEHNR; CDR2 reads FQNEAQ (reference sequence). V shed 3 bases and J 1 base; nucleotides not matched to a gene: 5. The CDR3 extends over 15 amino acids. CDR3 nucleotides: TGTGCCAGCAGCTTCGGACAGGGTTGGTCCTACGAGCAGTACTTC. Residues: CASSFGQGWSYEQYF. The full variable domain, rest sourced from reference TRBV7-9 and TRBJ2-7, is DTGVSQNPRHKITKRGQNVTFRCDPISEHNRLYWYRQTLGQGPEFLTYFQNEAQLEKSRLLSDRFSAERPKGSFSTLEIQRTEQGDSAMYLCASSFGQGWSYEQYFGPGTRLTVT.

The rearrangement joins TRBV15 to TRBJ2-5, with D perhaps TRBD2 (6 bases). The J call may be incorrect, as the DNA end agrees better with TRBJ2-7. CDR1 and CDR2 (germline): LNHNV, YYDKDF (reference sequence). The CDR3 spans 13 residues. CDR3 in amino acids: CATSHGTHYEQYF. DNA for the CDR3: TGTGCCACCAGCCACGGGACTCACTACGAGCAGTACTTC.